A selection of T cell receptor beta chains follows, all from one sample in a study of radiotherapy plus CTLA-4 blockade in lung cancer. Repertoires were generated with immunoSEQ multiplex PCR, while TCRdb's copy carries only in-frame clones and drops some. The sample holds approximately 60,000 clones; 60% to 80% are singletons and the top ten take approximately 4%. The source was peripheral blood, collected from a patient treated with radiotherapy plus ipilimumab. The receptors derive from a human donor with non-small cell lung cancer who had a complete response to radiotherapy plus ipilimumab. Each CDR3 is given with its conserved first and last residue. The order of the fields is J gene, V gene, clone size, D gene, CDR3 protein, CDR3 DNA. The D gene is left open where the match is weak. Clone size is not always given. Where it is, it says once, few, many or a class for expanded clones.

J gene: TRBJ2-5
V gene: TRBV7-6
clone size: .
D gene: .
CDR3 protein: CASSQHTGQQETQYF
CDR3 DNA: TGTGCCAGCAGCCAACATACAGGGCAACAAGAGACCCAGTACTTC

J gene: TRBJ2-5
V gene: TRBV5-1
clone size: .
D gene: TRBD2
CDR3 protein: CASSLGRTSGAQETQYF
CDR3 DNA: TGCGCCAGCAGCTTAGGTAGGACTAGCGGGGCGCAAGAGACCCAGTACTTC

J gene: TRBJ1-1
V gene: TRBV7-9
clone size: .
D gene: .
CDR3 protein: CASSPERVITEAFF
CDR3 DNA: TGTGCCAGCAGCCCCGAACGGGTTATCACTGAAGCTTTCTTT

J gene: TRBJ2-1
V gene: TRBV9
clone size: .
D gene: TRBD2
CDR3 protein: CASSTTGTSGSRAYNEQFF
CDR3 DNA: TGTGCCAGCAGCACCACCGGGACTAGCGGGAGTAGGGCCTACAATGAGCAGTTCTTC

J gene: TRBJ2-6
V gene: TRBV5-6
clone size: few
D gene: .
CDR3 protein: CASNPGGTSSGANVLTF
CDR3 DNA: TGTGCCAGCAACCCCGGGGGTACCTCCTCTGGGGCCAACGTCCTGACTTTC

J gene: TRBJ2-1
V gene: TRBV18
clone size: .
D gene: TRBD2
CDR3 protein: CASSGVAGGPVNEQFF
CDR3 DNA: TGTGCCAGCTCAGGGGTAGCGGGAGGGCCTGTGAATGAGCAGTTCTTC

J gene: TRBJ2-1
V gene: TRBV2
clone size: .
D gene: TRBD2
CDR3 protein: CASSEELAVYDEQFF
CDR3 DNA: TGTGCCAGCAGTGAAGAGCTAGCGGTCTATGATGAGCAGTTCTTC

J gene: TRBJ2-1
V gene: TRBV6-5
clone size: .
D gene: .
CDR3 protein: CASSYSEAGPYNEQFF
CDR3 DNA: TGTGCCAGCAGTTACTCTGAGGCAGGGCCGTACAATGAGCAGTTCTTC

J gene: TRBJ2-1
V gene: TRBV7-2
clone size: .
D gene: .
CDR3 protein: CASSLNSRDNEQFF
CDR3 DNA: TGTGCCAGCAGCTTAAATTCACGTGACAATGAGCAGTTCTTC

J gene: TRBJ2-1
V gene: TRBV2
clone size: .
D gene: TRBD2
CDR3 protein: CASRAGTSGLSSYNEQFF
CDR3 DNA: TGTGCCAGCAGGGCCGGGACTAGCGGCTTGAGCTCCTACAATGAGCAGTTCTTC

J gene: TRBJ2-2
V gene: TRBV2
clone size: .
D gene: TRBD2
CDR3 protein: CASSLAGVGTGELFF
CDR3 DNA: TGTGCCAGCAGCCTGGCGGGAGTAGGGACCGGGGAGCTGTTTTTT

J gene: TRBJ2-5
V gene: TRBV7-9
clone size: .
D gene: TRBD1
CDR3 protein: CASSLLDREETQYF
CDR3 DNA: TGTGCCAGCAGCTTATTAGACAGGGAAGAGACCCAGTACTTC

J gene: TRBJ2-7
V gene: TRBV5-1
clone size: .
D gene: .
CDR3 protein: CASSLNGRNYEQYF
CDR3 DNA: TGCGCCAGCAGCTTGAACGGGCGGAACTACGAGCAGTACTTC

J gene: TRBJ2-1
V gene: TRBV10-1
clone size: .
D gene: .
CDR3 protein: CASSPRAGGNEQFF
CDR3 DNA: TGCGCCAGCAGCCCCCGGGCCGGGGGTAATGAGCAGTTCTTC

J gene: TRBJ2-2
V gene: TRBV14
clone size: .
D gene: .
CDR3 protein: CASSPRLLANTGELFF
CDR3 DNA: TGTGCCAGCAGCCCCAGACTCCTCGCGAACACCGGGGAGCTGTTTTTT

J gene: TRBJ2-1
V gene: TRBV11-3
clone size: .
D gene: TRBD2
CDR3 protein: CASSPEWRGGYNEQFF
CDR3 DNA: TGTGCCAGCAGCCCCGAGTGGCGGGGGGGTTACAATGAGCAGTTCTTC

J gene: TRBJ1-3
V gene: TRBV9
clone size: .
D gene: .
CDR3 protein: CASSVDGRVGALSGNTIYF
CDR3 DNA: TGTGCCAGCAGCGTAGACGGGCGGGTAGGGGCTCTCTCTGGAAACACCATATATTTT

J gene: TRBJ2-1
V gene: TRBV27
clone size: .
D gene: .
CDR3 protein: CASSLQVSSYNEQFF
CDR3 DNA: TGTGCCAGCAGTTTGCAGGTGAGCTCCTACAATGAGCAGTTCTTC

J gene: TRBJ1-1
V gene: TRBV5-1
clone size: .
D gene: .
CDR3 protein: CASSLGNREKRAFF
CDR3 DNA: TGCGCCAGCAGCTTGGGTAACAGGGAGAAGCGAGCTTTCTTT

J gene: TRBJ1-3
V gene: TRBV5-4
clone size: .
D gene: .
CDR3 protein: CASSLWASSGNTIYF
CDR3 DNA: TGTGCCAGCAGCTTATGGGCCTCCTCTGGAAACACCATATATTTT

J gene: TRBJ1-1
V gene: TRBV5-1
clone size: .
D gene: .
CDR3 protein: CASSLVGDPGAFF
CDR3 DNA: TGCGCCAGCAGCTTGGTTGGGGACCCGGGAGCTTTCTTT

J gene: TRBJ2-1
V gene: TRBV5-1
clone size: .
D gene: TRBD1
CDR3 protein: CASSSRTGGNEQFF
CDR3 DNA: TGCGCCAGCAGCTCGAGGACAGGGGGCAATGAGCAGTTCTTC

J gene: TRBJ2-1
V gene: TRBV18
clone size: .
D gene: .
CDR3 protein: CASSPQGGRSYNEQFF
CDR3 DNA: TGTGCCAGCTCACCCCAGGGGGGTAGGTCCTACAATGAGCAGTTCTTC

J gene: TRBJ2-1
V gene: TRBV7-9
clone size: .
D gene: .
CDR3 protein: CASSTTEGQFF
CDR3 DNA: TGTGCCAGCAGCACGACGGAGGGGCAGTTCTTC

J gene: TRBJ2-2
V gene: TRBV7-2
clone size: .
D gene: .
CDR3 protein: CASSPTSRGTGELFF
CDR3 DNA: TGTGCCAGCAGCCCCACGTCGCGGGGAACCGGGGAGCTGTTTTTT

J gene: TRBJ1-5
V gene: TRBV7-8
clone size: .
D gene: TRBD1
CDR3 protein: CASSLEATGYRGYSNQPQHF
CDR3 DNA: TGTGCCAGCAGCTTAGAAGCGACAGGGTATCGGGGATATAGCAATCAGCCCCAGCATTTT

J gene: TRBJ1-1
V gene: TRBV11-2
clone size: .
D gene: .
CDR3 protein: CASSLATGQGVMNTEAFF
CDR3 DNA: TGTGCCAGCAGCTTAGCTACGGGACAAGGGGTGATGAACACTGAAGCTTTCTTT

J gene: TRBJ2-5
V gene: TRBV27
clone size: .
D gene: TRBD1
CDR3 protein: CASSSRDSEILTQYF
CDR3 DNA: TGTGCCAGCAGTTCCCGGGACAGTGAAATTTTGACCCAGTACTTC

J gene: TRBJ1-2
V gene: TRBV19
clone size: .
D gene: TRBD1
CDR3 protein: CASSIGRGSLSGGYTF
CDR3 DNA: TGTGCCAGTAGTATAGGCAGGGGGTCATTATCGGGTGGCTACACCTTC

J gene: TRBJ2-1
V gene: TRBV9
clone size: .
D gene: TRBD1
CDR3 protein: CASSATGTGNYNEQFF
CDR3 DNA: TGTGCCAGCAGCGCCACCGGGACAGGTAATTACAATGAGCAGTTCTTC

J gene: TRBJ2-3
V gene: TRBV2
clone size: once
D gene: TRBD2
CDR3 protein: CASHYRTSISDTQYF
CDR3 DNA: TGTGCCAGCCATTACCGGACTAGCATATCAGATACGCAGTATTTT

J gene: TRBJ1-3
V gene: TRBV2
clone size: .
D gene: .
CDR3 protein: CASSERQQNTIYF
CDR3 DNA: TGTGCCAGCAGTGAACGCCAGCAAAACACCATATATTTT

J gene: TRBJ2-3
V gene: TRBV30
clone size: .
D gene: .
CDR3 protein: CAWGPRTRGGQTDTQYF
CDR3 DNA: TGTGCCTGGGGTCCCCGTACTAGGGGGGGCCAGACAGATACGCAGTATTTT

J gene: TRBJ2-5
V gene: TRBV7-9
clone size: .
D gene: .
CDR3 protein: CASSFGRNQETQYF
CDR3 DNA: TGTGCCAGCAGCTTTGGGCGAAATCAAGAGACCCAGTACTTC

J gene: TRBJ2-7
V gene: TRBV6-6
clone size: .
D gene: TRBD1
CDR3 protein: CASSDRTGISYEQYF
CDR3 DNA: TGTGCCAGCAGCGATAGGACAGGGATCTCCTACGAGCAGTACTTC

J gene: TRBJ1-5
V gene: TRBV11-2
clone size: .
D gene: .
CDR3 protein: CASSEGGFNQPQHF
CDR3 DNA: TGTGCCAGCAGCGAAGGGGGTTTCAATCAGCCCCAGCATTTT

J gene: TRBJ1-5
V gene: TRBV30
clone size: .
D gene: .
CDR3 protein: CAWNRVNNQPQHF
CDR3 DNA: TGTGCCTGGAACAGGGTAAACAATCAGCCCCAGCATTTT

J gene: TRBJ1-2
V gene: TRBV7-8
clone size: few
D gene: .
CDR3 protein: CASSLAFGQSYGYTF
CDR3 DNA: TGTGCCAGCAGCTTAGCGTTCGGGCAGAGCTATGGCTACACCTTC

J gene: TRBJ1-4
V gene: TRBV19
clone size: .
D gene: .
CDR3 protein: CASSIRPTTREDEKLFF
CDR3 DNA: TGTGCCAGTAGTATAAGGCCTACCACCAGGGAAGATGAAAAACTGTTTTTT

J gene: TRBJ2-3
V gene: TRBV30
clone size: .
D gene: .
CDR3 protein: CAWRTVSSTDTQYF
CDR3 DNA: TGTGCCTGGAGGACGGTATCTAGCACAGATACGCAGTATTTT

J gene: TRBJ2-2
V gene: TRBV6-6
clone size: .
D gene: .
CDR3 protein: CASSYSNGRTGELFF
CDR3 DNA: TGTGCCAGCAGTTACTCAAATGGTCGGACCGGGGAGCTGTTTTTT

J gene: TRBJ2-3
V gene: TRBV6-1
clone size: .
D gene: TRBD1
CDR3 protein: CASGQGAVADTQYF
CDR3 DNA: TGTGCCAGCGGACAGGGGGCAGTCGCAGATACGCAGTATTTT

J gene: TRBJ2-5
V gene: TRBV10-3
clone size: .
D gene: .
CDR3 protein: CAISESWGEETQYF
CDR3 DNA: TGTGCCATCAGTGAGTCGTGGGGAGAAGAGACCCAGTACTTC

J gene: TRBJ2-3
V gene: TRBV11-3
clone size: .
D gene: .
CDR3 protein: CASSLGTTTSTDTQYF
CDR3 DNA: TGTGCCAGCAGCTTAGGGACTACAACTAGCACAGATACGCAGTATTTT

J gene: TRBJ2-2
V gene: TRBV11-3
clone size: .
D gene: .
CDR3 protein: CASSLGEYTGELFF
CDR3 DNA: TGTGCCAGCAGCTTAGGGGAGTACACCGGGGAGCTGTTTTTT

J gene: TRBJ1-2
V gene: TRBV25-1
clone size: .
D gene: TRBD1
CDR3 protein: CASRRTGVYGYTF
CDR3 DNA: TGTGCCAGCAGGAGGACAGGGGTCTATGGCTACACCTTC

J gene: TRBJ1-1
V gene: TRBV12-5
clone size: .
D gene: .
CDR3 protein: CASGLRNTEAFF
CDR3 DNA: TGTGCTAGTGGTTTGCGGAACACTGAAGCTTTCTTT

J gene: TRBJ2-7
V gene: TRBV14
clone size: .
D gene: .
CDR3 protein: CASSGTAYEQYF
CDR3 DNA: TGTGCCAGCAGCGGGACGGCCTACGAGCAGTACTTC

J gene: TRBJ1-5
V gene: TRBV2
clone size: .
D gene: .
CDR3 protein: CASSRASGYLSNQPQHF
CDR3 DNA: TGTGCCAGCAGCCGGGCCTCCGGGTATCTAAGCAATCAGCCCCAGCATTTT

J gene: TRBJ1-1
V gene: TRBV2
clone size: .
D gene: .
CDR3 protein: CASSRMDTEAFF
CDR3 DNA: TGTGCCAGCAGTAGGATGGACACTGAAGCTTTCTTT

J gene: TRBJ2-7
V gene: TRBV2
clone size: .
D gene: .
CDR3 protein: CASSGYEQYF
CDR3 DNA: TGTGCCAGCAGTGGATACGAGCAGTACTTC

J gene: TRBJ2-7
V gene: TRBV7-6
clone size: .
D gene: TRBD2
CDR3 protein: CASSLMGGGSSSYEQYF
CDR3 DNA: TGTGCCAGCAGCTTAATGGGCGGGGGGTCCTCCTCCTACGAGCAGTACTTC

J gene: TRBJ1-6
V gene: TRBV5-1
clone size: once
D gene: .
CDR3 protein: CASSLASSSYNSPLHF
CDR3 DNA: TGCGCCAGCAGCTTGGCAAGCAGCTCCTATAATTCACCCCTCCACTTT

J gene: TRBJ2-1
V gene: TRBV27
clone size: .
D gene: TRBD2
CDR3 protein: CASSFGTSGRGEQFF
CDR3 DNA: TGTGCCAGCAGTTTCGGGACTAGCGGGAGAGGAGAGCAGTTCTTC

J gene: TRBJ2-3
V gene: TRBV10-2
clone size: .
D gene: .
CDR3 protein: CASSDNQASTDTQYF
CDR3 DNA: TGCGCCAGCAGTGATAACCAAGCTAGCACAGATACGCAGTATTTT

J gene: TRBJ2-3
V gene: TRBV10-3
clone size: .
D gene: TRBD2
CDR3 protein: CAISEAGGRDTQYF
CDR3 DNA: TGTGCCATCAGTGAAGCGGGGGGCAGGGATACGCAGTATTTT

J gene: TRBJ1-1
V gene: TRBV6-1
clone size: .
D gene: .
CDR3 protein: CASIGRGTEAFF
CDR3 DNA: TGTGCCAGCATAGGTAGAGGGACTGAAGCTTTCTTT